This T cell receptor (beta chain) came from a study of control samples from healthy donors and cancer patients. Trimming stripped 5 bases from V and 3 bases from J, with 14 bases between. This CDR3 contains 16 residues. The germline CDR1 and CDR2 sequences are SGHAT and FQNNGV. TCRdb's table, derived via immunoSEQ multiplex PCR, lists solely in-frame clones and lacks some. The sample has approximately 150,000 clones, about 90% seen once. This TCR was sampled from a woman aged 40 to 49 in good health. The sample taken for sequencing was blood. The V gene is TRBV11-2, the J gene TRBJ2-6; the D call may be TRBD1 or TRBD2 (5 bases each). CDR3 amino acids: CASSPRGWDGANVLTF. DNA of the CDR3: TGTGCCAGCAGCCCCCGGGGCTGGGATGGGGCCAACGTCCTGACTTTC.